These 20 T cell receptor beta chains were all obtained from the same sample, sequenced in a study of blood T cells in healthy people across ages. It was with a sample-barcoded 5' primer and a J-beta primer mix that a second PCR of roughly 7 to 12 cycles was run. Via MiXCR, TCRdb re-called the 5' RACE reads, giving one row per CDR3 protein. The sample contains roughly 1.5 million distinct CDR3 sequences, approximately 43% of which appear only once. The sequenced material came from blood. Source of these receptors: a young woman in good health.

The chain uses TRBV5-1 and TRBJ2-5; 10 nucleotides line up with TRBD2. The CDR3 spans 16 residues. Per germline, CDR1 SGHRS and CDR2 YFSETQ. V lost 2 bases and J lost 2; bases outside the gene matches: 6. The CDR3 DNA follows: TGCGCCAGCAGCTTAACTAGCGGGGTTGAACAAGAGACCCAGTACTTC. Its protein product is CASSLTSGVEQETQYF.

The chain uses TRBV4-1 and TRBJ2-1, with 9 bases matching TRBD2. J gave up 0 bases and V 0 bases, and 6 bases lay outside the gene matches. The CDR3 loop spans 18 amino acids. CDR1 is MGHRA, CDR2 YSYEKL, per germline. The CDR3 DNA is TGCGCCAGCAGCCAAGACCTAGCGGGGATGAGCTCCTACAATGAGCAGTTCTTC. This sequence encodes CASSQDLAGMSSYNEQFF.

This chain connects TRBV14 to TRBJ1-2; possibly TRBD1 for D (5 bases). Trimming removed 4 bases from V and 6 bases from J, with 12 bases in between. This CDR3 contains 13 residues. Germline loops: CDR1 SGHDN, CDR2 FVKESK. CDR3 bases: TGTGCCAGCAGCCTACAATTGGGGGATGGCTACACCTTC. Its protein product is CASSLQLGDGYTF. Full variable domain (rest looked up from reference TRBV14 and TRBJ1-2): EAGVTQFPSHSVIEKGQTVTLRCDPISGHDNLYWYRRVMGKEIKFLLHFVKESKQDESGMPNNRFLAERTGGTYSTLKVQPAELEDSGVYFCASSLQLGDGYTFGSGTRLTVV.

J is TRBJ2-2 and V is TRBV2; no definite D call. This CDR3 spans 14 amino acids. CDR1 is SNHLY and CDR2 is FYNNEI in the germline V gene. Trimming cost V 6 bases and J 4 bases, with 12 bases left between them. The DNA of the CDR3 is TGTGCCAGCAGGGGGTCCTTGGCCACCGGGGAGCTGTTTTTT. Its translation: CASRGSLATGELFF. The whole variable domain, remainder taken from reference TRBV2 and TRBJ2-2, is EPEVTQTPSHQVTQMGQEVILRCVPISNHLYFYWYRQILGQKVEFLVSFYNNEISEKSEIFDDQFSVERPDGSNFTLKIRSTKLEDSAMYFCASRGSLATGELFFGEGSRLTVL.

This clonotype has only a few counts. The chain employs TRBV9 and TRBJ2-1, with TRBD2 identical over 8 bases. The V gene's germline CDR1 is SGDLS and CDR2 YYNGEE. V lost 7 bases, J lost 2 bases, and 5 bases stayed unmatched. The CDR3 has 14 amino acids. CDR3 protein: CASGRTSTYNEQFF. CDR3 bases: TGTGCCAGCGGCAGGACTAGCACCTACAATGAGCAGTTCTTC.

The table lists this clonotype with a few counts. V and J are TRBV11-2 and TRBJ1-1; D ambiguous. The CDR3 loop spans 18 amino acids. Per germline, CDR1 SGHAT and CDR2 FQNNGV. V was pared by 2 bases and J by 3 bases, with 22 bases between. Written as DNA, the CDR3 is TGTGCCAGCAGCTTATGGCCGCGGGTCAGTCTCGAGTACACTGAAGCTTTCTTT. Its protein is CASSLWPRVSLEYTEAFF.

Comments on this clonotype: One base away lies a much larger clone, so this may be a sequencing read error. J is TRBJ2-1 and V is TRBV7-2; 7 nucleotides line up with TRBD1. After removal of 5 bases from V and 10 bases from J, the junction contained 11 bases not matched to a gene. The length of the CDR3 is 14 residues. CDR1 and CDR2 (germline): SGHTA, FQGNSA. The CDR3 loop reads CASSPDRFSYEQFF. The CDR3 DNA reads TGTGCCAGCAGCCCGGACAGGTTCTCCTACGAGCAGTTCTTC.

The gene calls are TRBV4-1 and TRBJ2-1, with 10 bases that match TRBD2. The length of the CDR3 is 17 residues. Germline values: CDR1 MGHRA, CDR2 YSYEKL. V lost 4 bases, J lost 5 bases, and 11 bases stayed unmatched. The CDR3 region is CASSPGPTSGFNNEQFF. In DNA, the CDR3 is TGCGCCAGCAGCCCCGGCCCGACTAGCGGGTTCAACAATGAGCAGTTCTTC.

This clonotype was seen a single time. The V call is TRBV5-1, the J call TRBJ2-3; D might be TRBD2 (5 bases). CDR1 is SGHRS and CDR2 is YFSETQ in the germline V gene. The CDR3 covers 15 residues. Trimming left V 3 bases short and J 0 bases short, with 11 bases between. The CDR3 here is CASSSSSLSTDTQYF. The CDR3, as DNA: TGCGCCAGCAGCTCTTCTAGCTTGAGCACAGATACGCAGTATTTT.

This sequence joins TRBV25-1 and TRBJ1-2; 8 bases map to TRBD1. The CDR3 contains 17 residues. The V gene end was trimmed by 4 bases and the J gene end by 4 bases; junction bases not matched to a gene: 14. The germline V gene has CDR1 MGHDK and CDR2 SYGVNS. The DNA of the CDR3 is TGTGCCAGCAGTGGGTGGGCAGGGGGCAAGTTAAGCTATGGCTACACCTTC. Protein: CASSGWAGGKLSYGYTF.

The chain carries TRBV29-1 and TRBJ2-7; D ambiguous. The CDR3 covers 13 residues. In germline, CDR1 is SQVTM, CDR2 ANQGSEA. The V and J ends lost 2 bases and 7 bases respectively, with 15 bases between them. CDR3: CSVETRRYNEQYF. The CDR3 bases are TGCAGCGTTGAAACTCGCCGATACAATGAGCAGTACTTC.

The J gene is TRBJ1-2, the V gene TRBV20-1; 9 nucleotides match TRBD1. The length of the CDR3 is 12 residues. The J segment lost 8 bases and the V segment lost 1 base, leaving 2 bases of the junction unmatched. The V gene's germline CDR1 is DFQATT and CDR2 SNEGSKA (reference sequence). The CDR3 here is CSARGGTGGYTF. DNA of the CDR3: TGCAGTGCTAGAGGCGGGACAGGGGGCTACACCTTC.

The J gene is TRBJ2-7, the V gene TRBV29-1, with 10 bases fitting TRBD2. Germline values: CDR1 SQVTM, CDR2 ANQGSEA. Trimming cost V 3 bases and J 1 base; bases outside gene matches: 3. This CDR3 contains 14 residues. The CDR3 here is CSVDASGRSYEQYF. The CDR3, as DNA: TGCAGCGTTGACGCTAGCGGGAGATCCTACGAGCAGTACTTC.

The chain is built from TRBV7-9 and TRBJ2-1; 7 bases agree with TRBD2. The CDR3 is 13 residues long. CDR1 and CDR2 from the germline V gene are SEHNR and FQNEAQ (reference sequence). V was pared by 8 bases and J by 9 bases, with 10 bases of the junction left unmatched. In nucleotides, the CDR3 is TGTGCCAGCGGACTGGCGGGAGCTGGTGAGCAGTTCTTC. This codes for CASGLAGAGEQFF.

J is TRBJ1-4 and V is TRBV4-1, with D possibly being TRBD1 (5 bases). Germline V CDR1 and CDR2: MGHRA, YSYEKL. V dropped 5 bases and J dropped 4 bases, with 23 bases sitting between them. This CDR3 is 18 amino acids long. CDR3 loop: CASSFRPGAEGGNEKLFF. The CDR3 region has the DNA TGCGCCAGCAGCTTCCGTCCTGGGGCAGAGGGAGGTAATGAAAAACTGTTTTTT.

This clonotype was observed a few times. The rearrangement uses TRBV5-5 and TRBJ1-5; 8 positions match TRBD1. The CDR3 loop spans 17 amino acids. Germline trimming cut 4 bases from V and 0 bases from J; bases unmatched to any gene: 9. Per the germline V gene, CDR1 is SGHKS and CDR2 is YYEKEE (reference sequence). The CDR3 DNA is TGTGCCAGCAGCCCCCGACAGGGGATTCGTAGCAATCAGCCCCAGCATTTT. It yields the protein CASSPRQGIRSNQPQHF.

The CDR3 here is CASSYRGLNYGYTF. DNA for the CDR3: TGTGCCAGCAGTTACAGGGGGCTGAACTATGGCTACACCTTC. The chain combines TRBV6-6 with TRBJ1-2, with TRBD1 matching 7 bases. This CDR3 is 14 amino acids long. With 2 bases clipped from V and 2 bases from J, the junction kept 2 bases outside the gene matches. Germline assignment: CDR1 MNHNY and CDR2 SVGAGI (reference sequence).

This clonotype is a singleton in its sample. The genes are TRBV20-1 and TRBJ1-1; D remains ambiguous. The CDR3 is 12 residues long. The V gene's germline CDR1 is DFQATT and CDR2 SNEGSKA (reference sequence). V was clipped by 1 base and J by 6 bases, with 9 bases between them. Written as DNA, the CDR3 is TGCAGTGCTAGAGTACAACTATCTGAAGCTTTCTTT. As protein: CSARVQLSEAFF.

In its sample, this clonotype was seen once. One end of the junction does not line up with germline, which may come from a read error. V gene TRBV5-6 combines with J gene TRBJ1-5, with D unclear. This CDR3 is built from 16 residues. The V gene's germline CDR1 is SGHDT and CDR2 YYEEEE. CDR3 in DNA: TGCGCCAGCAGCTTTTTCTCCACTTACGAGGGTCAGCCCCAGCATTTT. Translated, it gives CASSFFSTYEGQPQHF.

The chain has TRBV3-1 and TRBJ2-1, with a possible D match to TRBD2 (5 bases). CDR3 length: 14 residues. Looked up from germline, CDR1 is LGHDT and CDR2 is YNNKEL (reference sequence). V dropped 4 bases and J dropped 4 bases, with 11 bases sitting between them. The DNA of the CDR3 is TGTGCCAGCAGCCCCTGGGAGAAATACAATGAGCAGTTCTTC. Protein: CASSPWEKYNEQFF.